This T cell receptor beta chain is drawn from a study of T cell changes during pregnancy in multiple sclerosis (dated by TCRdb to between 2017 and 2020). In the study overall: In women with multiple sclerosis, the researchers looked at how the T cell repertoire shifted as pregnancy progressed.

The library was obtained by the immunoSEQ multiplex PCR assay. In TCRdb, the immuneACCESS table is reduced to in-frame sequences with V and J assigned. These tables do not hold every clone; where another copy was compared, an unresolved V gene accounts for under half, and the others remain unexplained. A total of 80,000 to 130,000 clones appear in this sample, 90% to 95% of them only once. Clones ranked in the top ten supply under 1.5% of the sample. Turning to this clone: No antigen is known for it. The record has no base qualities; no much larger clone is one base away.

There are 15 amino acids in the CDR3, from cysteine to phenylalanine inclusive. Only the CDR3 DNA is retained, 45 bases long and in frame from the first base. V was cut back by 6 bases and J by 7 bases, leaving a gap of 18 bases between them. Per the germline V gene, MNHNS is the CDR1 and SASEGT is the CDR2. The sample consisted of peripheral blood, taken in the second trimester of pregnancy. The chain is assembled from TRBV6-1 and TRBJ1-4; the D gene cannot be resolved reliably. The origin of this receptor is a female donor with multiple sclerosis, enrolled in a pregnancy study. Read as DNA, the sequence is TGTGCCAGCAGCCCTAGGGAGGGAGCGACTGAAAAACTGTTTTTT. Translated, it reads CASSPREGATEKLFF.